This TCR beta chain originates from a study of blood T cell repertoires in COVID-19 (dated by TCRdb to 2020 to 2022). Some background on the complete study: The collaborator samples originated in the United States, Italy and Spain and spanned the acute and convalescent phases of COVID-19. Samples were obtained from the ongoing ImmuneRACE study (first 160 participants) and from 1,200 or so subjects provided by 6 global collaborators. The dataset comprised deeply sampled blood TCRbeta repertoires from subjects exposed to, actively infected with, or recovered from COVID-19. The repertoires were made available in a free public database intended to serve as a resource for research on the immune response to SARS-CoV-2. Sample metadata almost always included a de-identified subject ID, COVID-19 status, age in years and sex. Where available, HLA class I and class II types were obtained from metadata supplied by the sample provider rather than from assay-based typing. The prospective study material was composed of cDNA or gDNA derived from T cells, B-cell-depleted T cells, or PBMCs. Overall study outcomes, separate from this receptor: Clinical and demographic metadata were provided uncurated, with the amount varying by source and participant.

A word on this clone: It has no known antigen specificity. No base-level quality is on record; no much larger clone is a single base apart.

Whole blood was collected in K2EDTA tubes by collaborating institutions according to the institutions' own protocols. For TCRbeta analysis, collaborators shipped samples in one of three forms: frozen whole blood, isolated PBMCs, or DNA extracted from either of those sample types. The CDR3 runs 15 amino acids, cysteine and phenylalanine included. Solely the CDR3 DNA is kept, with 45 bases framed from the first base. V is reduced by 4 bases and J by 2 bases, leaving a spacing of 13 bases between them. CDR1 MNHEY and CDR2 SVGEGT were looked up in the germline V gene. The immunoSEQ Assay, a bias-controlled multiplex PCR, was used to amplify TCRbeta CDR3 regions from genomic DNA. The original pipeline was this. Nucleated cell counts per sample were estimated from amplification of reference gene primers within the assay. To quantify the absolute abundance of each unique TCRbeta CDR3 rearrangement, sequence reads were collapsed and filtered. For each sample, productive Simpson clonality was calculated by taking the square root of Simpson's diversity index across productive rearrangements. In TCRdb, the immuneACCESS table is reduced to in-frame sequences with V and J assigned. These tables do not hold every clone; where another copy was compared, an unresolved V gene accounts for under half, and the others remain unexplained. The V and J calls and clone size were taken over from that table, and D and trimming were inferred from the DNA. Within this sample are about 250,000 clones, with nearly 90% of them counted one time only. The top ten constitute around 3% of the sample.

The sample consisted of peripheral blood. The V gene is TRBV6-2 or TRBV6-3 and the J gene is TRBJ2-3; TRBD2 could be the D gene, as 5 bases match. The sequence was obtained from a man between 18 and 35 years old with active or convalescent COVID-19. The bases read TGTGCCAGCAGTTCTTTTACTAGAACCACAGATACGCAGTATTTT. This sequence encodes CASSSFTRTTDTQYF.